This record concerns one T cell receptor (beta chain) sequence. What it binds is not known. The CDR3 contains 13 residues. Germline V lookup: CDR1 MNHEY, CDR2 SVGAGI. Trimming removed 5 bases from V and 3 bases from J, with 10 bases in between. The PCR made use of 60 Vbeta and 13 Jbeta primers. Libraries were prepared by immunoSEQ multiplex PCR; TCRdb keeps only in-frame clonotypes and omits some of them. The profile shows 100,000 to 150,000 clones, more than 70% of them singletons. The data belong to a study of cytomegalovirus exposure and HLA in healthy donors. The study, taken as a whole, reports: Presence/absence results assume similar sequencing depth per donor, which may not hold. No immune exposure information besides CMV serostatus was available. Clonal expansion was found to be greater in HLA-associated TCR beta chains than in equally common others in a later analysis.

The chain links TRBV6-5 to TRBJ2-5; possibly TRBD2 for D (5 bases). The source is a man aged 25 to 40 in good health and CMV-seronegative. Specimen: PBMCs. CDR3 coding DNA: TGTGCCAGCAGTGAGACTAACGAAGAGACCCAGTACTTC. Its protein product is CASSETNEETQYF.